This T cell receptor (beta chain) comes out of a study of shared clonotypes between healthy human individuals. Regarding this clone: Other DNA sequences within the sample encode an identical CDR3.

Naive CD8 populations comprised CD45RO-negative cells positively selected for CCR7, excluding terminally differentiated effector memory CD45RA+ cells. TCRdb keeps only in-frame clones here, not all; method: immunoSEQ multiplex PCR. Of 2 million or so clones listed, about 94% are singletons. Trimming cost V 0 bases and J 7 bases, with 8 bases left between them. The CDR3 runs 13 residues. CDR1 and CDR2 from the germline V gene are SGHRS and YFSETQ. The sequencing input was naive CD8+ T cells sorted from blood. The clonotype originates from a man younger than 30 in good health. The V and J genes are TRBV5-1 and TRBJ2-1; D is possibly TRBD1 (6 bases). The CDR3 loop is CASSLEGGNEQFF. CDR3 bases: TGCGCCAGCAGCTTGGAAGGGGGTAATGAGCAGTTCTTC.